The rows below give T cell receptor beta chains drawn from one sample of a study of blood T cells in healthy people across ages. In TCRdb, the 5' RACE reads were re-called with MiXCR into one record per CDR3 protein. This table holds hundreds of thousands of distinct CDR3 sequences, roughly 44% found once. The sequenced sample was blood. Source of these receptors: a man in his sixties in good health. Each CDR3 is given with its conserved first and last residue. Fields, in order: CDR3 DNA, CDR3 protein, clone size, D gene, V gene, J gene. A D gene is named only where the DNA matches it firmly. Only some rows state a clone size, as once, few, many or a class for expanded clones.

cdr3_nt: TGTGCCAGCAGCCTATTACCTCAGGGATCCCAAGAGACCCAGTACTTC
cdr3_aa: CASSLLPQGSQETQYF
clone_size: -
d_call: -
v_call: TRBV7-6
j_call: TRBJ2-5

cdr3_nt: TGTGCCACCAGCGAGGGGAGGGGACAGAATGAGCAGTACTTC
cdr3_aa: CATSEGRGQNEQYF
clone_size: once
d_call: -
v_call: TRBV15
j_call: TRBJ2-5

cdr3_nt: TGTGCCAGCAGCTTAGATCCCAAGCCTTCACCCCTCCACTTT
cdr3_aa: CASSLDPKPSPLHF
clone_size: -
d_call: -
v_call: TRBV11-2
j_call: TRBJ1-6

cdr3_nt: TGCGCCAGCAGCCAAGAAGGGGGCATGAACACCGGGGAGCTGTTTTTT
cdr3_aa: CASSQEGGMNTGELFF
clone_size: -
d_call: TRBD1
v_call: TRBV4-3
j_call: TRBJ2-2

cdr3_nt: TGCGCCAGCAGCCATGGACAGGTCCCGAACACTGAAGCTTTCTTT
cdr3_aa: CASSHGQVPNTEAFF
clone_size: -
d_call: TRBD1
v_call: TRBV4-3
j_call: TRBJ1-1

cdr3_nt: TGCAGTGCTAGCGGAGGGAGTCCCTACGAGCAGTACTTC
cdr3_aa: CSASGGSPYEQYF
clone_size: -
d_call: -
v_call: TRBV20-1
j_call: TRBJ2-7

cdr3_nt: TGTGCCAGCACCGACCGTCTAGTAACCGGGGAGCTGTTTTTT
cdr3_aa: CASTDRLVTGELFF
clone_size: once
d_call: -
v_call: TRBV12-3/TRBV12-4
j_call: TRBJ2-2

cdr3_nt: TGCAGCGTAACAGGGGACATCTACAATGAGCAGTACTTC
cdr3_aa: CSVTGDIYNEQYF
clone_size: -
d_call: TRBD1
v_call: TRBV29-1
j_call: TRBJ2-5

cdr3_nt: TGTGCCAGCAGTTTGGTCGAACGAGCGTACTTC
cdr3_aa: CASSLVERAYF
clone_size: few
d_call: -
v_call: TRBV12-3/TRBV12-4
j_call: TRBJ2-7

cdr3_nt: TGCGCCAGCAGCCAAGGGGGACAGCCTTGGGAGACCCAGTACTTC
cdr3_aa: CASSQGGQPWETQYF
clone_size: -
d_call: TRBD1
v_call: TRBV4-3
j_call: TRBJ2-5

cdr3_nt: TGCGCCAGCAGCCAAGATCCGGCAGGGACGAACGCCGGCACTGAAGCTTTCTTT
cdr3_aa: CASSQDPAGTNAGTEAFF
clone_size: few
d_call: -
v_call: TRBV4-3
j_call: TRBJ1-1

cdr3_nt: TGTGCCAGCAGCTTAGCGGTTGTTAGGATGATCCCCGGGGAGCTGTTTTTT
cdr3_aa: CASSLAVVRMIPGELFF
clone_size: -
d_call: -
v_call: TRBV7-2
j_call: TRBJ2-2

cdr3_nt: TGCAGTGCTAGCCCGGGTCTTAAAGCACCCCTCCACTTT
cdr3_aa: CSASPGLKAPLHF
clone_size: -
d_call: -
v_call: TRBV20-1
j_call: TRBJ1-6

cdr3_nt: TGTGCCAGCAGAGGACAGCGGATCCCCTACGAGCAGTACTTC
cdr3_aa: CASRGQRIPYEQYF
clone_size: -
d_call: -
v_call: TRBV25-1
j_call: TRBJ2-7

cdr3_nt: TGTGCCAGCAGCCAAACGGGAGCGACCAATGAAAAACTGTTTTTT
cdr3_aa: CASSQTGATNEKLFF
clone_size: -
d_call: -
v_call: TRBV3-1
j_call: TRBJ1-4

cdr3_nt: TGCAGTGCTAGAGATTCCGCCAGACACTCCTACGAGCAGTACTTC
cdr3_aa: CSARDSARHSYEQYF
clone_size: -
d_call: -
v_call: TRBV20-1
j_call: TRBJ2-7

cdr3_nt: TGTGCCAGCAGCCGAGTTCAGGGGCCACAAGAGACCCAGTACTTC
cdr3_aa: CASSRVQGPQETQYF
clone_size: -
d_call: -
v_call: TRBV7-8
j_call: TRBJ2-5

cdr3_nt: TGTGCCAGCAGTAAAACCGGGACAATCTACGAGCAGTACTTC
cdr3_aa: CASSKTGTIYEQYF
clone_size: -
d_call: -
v_call: TRBV27
j_call: TRBJ2-7

cdr3_nt: TGTGCCAGTGGGCGCTCCTACGAGCAGTACTTC
cdr3_aa: CASGRSYEQYF
clone_size: many
d_call: -
v_call: TRBV10-3
j_call: TRBJ2-7

cdr3_nt: TGTGCCAGCAGCGGCCGGGACCGACAAGAGACCCAGTACTTC
cdr3_aa: CASSGRDRQETQYF
clone_size: few
d_call: -
v_call: TRBV9
j_call: TRBJ2-5

cdr3_nt: TGCAGTGCGAAGGACAGTAGCAATCAGCCCCAGCATTTT
cdr3_aa: CSAKDSSNQPQHF
clone_size: -
d_call: -
v_call: TRBV20-1
j_call: TRBJ1-5

cdr3_nt: TGCGCCAGCAGCCAAGATACTCCGGGGCCTGGAAACACCATATATTTT
cdr3_aa: CASSQDTPGPGNTIYF
clone_size: -
d_call: -
v_call: TRBV4-3
j_call: TRBJ1-3

cdr3_nt: TGCAGTGCCAGACCAGCCCAGGAGAAAGAGACCCAGTACTTC
cdr3_aa: CSARPAQEKETQYF
clone_size: few
d_call: -
v_call: TRBV20-1
j_call: TRBJ2-5

cdr3_nt: TGTGCCAGCAGACCTGGACGAAGGGGGGAAAAACTGTTTTTT
cdr3_aa: CASRPGRRGEKLFF
clone_size: few
d_call: -
v_call: TRBV12-3/TRBV12-4
j_call: TRBJ1-4

cdr3_nt: TGTGCCAGCGGCCTTACCGGGACTAGCGGGGGGATTTGGGGGGAGCAGTTCTTC
cdr3_aa: CASGLTGTSGGIWGEQFF
clone_size: -
d_call: TRBD2
v_call: TRBV7-2
j_call: TRBJ2-1

cdr3_nt: TGTGCCAGCAGTCAAGGACAGGGCATCTACAATGAGCAGTTCTTC
cdr3_aa: CASSQGQGIYNEQFF
clone_size: few
d_call: TRBD1
v_call: TRBV16
j_call: TRBJ2-1

cdr3_nt: TGCAGCGTTGAATACTCAGGGGAGACCCAGTACTTC
cdr3_aa: CSVEYSGETQYF
clone_size: few
d_call: -
v_call: TRBV29-1
j_call: TRBJ2-5

cdr3_nt: TGTGCCAGTAGTATAGATCCGACAGGGCAAGAGACCCAGTACTTC
cdr3_aa: CASSIDPTGQETQYF
clone_size: once
d_call: TRBD1
v_call: TRBV19
j_call: TRBJ2-5

cdr3_nt: TGTGCCAGCAGCTTAGGGGACCACAGAAATGAGCAGTTCTTC
cdr3_aa: CASSLGDHRNEQFF
clone_size: few
d_call: -
v_call: TRBV7-9
j_call: TRBJ2-1

cdr3_nt: TGTGCCAGCAGACCGGGACAGGGGGATTACGAGCAGTACTTC
cdr3_aa: CASRPGQGDYEQYF
clone_size: few
d_call: TRBD1
v_call: TRBV27
j_call: TRBJ2-7

cdr3_nt: TGTGCCAGCAGCTTAGGACCCCTTACCCGGGAGACCCAGTACTTC
cdr3_aa: CASSLGPLTRETQYF
clone_size: -
d_call: -
v_call: TRBV7-2
j_call: TRBJ2-5

cdr3_nt: TGTGCCAGCTCACCGGAAGCGGGACAGCTCTTGACCTACAATGAGCAGTTCTTC
cdr3_aa: CASSPEAGQLLTYNEQFF
clone_size: -
d_call: -
v_call: TRBV18
j_call: TRBJ2-1

cdr3_nt: TGTGCCAGCAGACAGGGATCGCACGAGCAGTACTTC
cdr3_aa: CASRQGSHEQYF
clone_size: -
d_call: -
v_call: TRBV6-5
j_call: TRBJ2-7

cdr3_nt: TGCGCCAGCAGCCAAGATCCTGGGACTAGCGGGGGAGATACGCAGTATTTT
cdr3_aa: CASSQDPGTSGGDTQYF
clone_size: -
d_call: TRBD2
v_call: TRBV4-3
j_call: TRBJ2-3

cdr3_nt: TGTGCCAGCAGTTACGTGGGGAAGGGGAGCGTCCTGACTTTC
cdr3_aa: CASSYVGKGSVLTF
clone_size: -
d_call: -
v_call: TRBV6-6
j_call: TRBJ2-6

cdr3_nt: TGTGCCAGCAGTTTTCTGGGGGGCGGCACTGAAGCTTTCTTT
cdr3_aa: CASSFLGGGTEAFF
clone_size: once
d_call: -
v_call: TRBV27
j_call: TRBJ1-1

cdr3_nt: TGTGCCAGCAGCTTGTTAGCTTTGATTCGATTCCGGGACAGTGAAGATTATGGCTACACCTTC
cdr3_aa: CASSLLALIRFRDSEDYGYTF
clone_size: -
d_call: TRBD1
v_call: TRBV5-5
j_call: TRBJ1-2

cdr3_nt: TGCAGTACTAGTCGGGCAGGGGCCGAATATAATTCACCCCTCCACTTT
cdr3_aa: CSTSRAGAEYNSPLHF
clone_size: -
d_call: -
v_call: TRBV20-1
j_call: TRBJ1-6

cdr3_nt: TGCGCCAGCAGCTTCCCCCGGGACAGGGGTTTCTCTGGGGCCAACGTCCTGACTTTC
cdr3_aa: CASSFPRDRGFSGANVLTF
clone_size: few
d_call: TRBD1
v_call: TRBV5-1
j_call: TRBJ2-6

cdr3_nt: TGTGCCAGCAGCCAGAACAGGGGGGGGTCTGGGGCCAACGTCCTGACTTTC
cdr3_aa: CASSQNRGGSGANVLTF
clone_size: few
d_call: -
v_call: TRBV7-2
j_call: TRBJ2-6

cdr3_nt: TGTGCCTGGAGTGCGGGACTCCTTTACGAGCAGTACTTC
cdr3_aa: CAWSAGLLYEQYF
clone_size: -
d_call: -
v_call: TRBV30
j_call: TRBJ2-7

cdr3_nt: TGTGCCAGCAGGGCCCAGAAATACAATCAGCCCCAGCATTTT
cdr3_aa: CASRAQKYNQPQHF
clone_size: -
d_call: -
v_call: TRBV28
j_call: TRBJ1-5

cdr3_nt: TGTGCCAGCAGCTTAGTAGCAAGGGGGACAGGCACAGATACGCAGTATTTT
cdr3_aa: CASSLVARGTGTDTQYF
clone_size: many
d_call: TRBD1
v_call: TRBV7-9
j_call: TRBJ2-3

cdr3_nt: TGCAGTGCCAAACGTCAGGTGCGAGCAGGAGATACGCAGTATTTT
cdr3_aa: CSAKRQVRAGDTQYF
clone_size: -
d_call: -
v_call: TRBV20-1
j_call: TRBJ2-3

cdr3_nt: TGTGCCAGCAGCCAAGTCCCAGGATGGCGAGAGACCCAGTACTTC
cdr3_aa: CASSQVPGWRETQYF
clone_size: -
d_call: -
v_call: TRBV3-1
j_call: TRBJ2-5

cdr3_nt: TGTGCCAGCAGTTCTCGGGACAGGGGGAGGTACGAGCAGTACTTC
cdr3_aa: CASSSRDRGRYEQYF
clone_size: few
d_call: TRBD1
v_call: TRBV7-9
j_call: TRBJ2-7

cdr3_nt: TGCAGTGCCTCCTTGGACAGGGTTGATGGAGATACGCAGTATTTT
cdr3_aa: CSASLDRVDGDTQYF
clone_size: -
d_call: TRBD1
v_call: TRBV20-1
j_call: TRBJ2-3

cdr3_nt: TGTGCCAGCAGAATTAACGCCTGTGGAGTTTCACCAGATGTGCAGTATTTT
cdr3_aa: CASRINACGVSPDVQYF
clone_size: -
d_call: -
v_call: TRBV12-3/TRBV12-4
j_call: TRBJ2-3

cdr3_nt: TGTGCCAGCAGCTTGGCCGCCGTGGAGCGGCAGTACTTC
cdr3_aa: CASSLAAVERQYF
clone_size: few
d_call: -
v_call: TRBV5-5
j_call: TRBJ2-7

cdr3_nt: TGTGCCAGCAGACCAATCGGGGGATCTAAAAATGAGCAGTTCTTC
cdr3_aa: CASRPIGGSKNEQFF
clone_size: few
d_call: -
v_call: TRBV11-2
j_call: TRBJ2-1

cdr3_nt: TGTGCCAGCAGCCCCCTGGGACTAGCGGGCTACAATGAGCAGTTCTTC
cdr3_aa: CASSPLGLAGYNEQFF
clone_size: -
d_call: TRBD2
v_call: TRBV7-2
j_call: TRBJ2-1

cdr3_nt: TGCAGTGCTAGAGACCCAGGCGGGGGGGCCTACAATGAGCAGTTCTTC
cdr3_aa: CSARDPGGGAYNEQFF
clone_size: -
d_call: TRBD2
v_call: TRBV20-1
j_call: TRBJ2-1

cdr3_nt: TGCGCCAGCAGCTTGGATCAGGGTCAACAGACCCAGTACTTC
cdr3_aa: CASSLDQGQQTQYF
clone_size: -
d_call: -
v_call: TRBV5-1
j_call: TRBJ2-5

cdr3_nt: TGTGCCAGCCGGGACAAACATAGCAATCAGCCCCAGCATTTT
cdr3_aa: CASRDKHSNQPQHF
clone_size: -
d_call: -
v_call: TRBV6-2/TRBV6-3
j_call: TRBJ1-5